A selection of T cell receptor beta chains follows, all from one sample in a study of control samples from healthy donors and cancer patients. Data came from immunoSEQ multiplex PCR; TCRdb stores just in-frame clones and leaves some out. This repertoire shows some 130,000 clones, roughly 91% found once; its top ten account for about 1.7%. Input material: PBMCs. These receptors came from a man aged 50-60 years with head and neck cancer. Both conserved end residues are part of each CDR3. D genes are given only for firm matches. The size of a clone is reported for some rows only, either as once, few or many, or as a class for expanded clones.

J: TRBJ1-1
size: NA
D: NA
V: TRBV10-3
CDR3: CAIKGEVEAFF
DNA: TGTGCCATCAAAGGGGAGGTTGAAGCTTTCTTT

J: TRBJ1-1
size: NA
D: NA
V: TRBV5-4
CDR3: CASSNWNTEAFF
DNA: TGTGCCAGCAGCAATTGGAACACTGAAGCTTTCTTT

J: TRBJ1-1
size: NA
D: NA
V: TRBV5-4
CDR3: CASSLANGDTEAFF
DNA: TGTGCCAGCAGCTTGGCCAACGGGGATACTGAAGCTTTCTTT

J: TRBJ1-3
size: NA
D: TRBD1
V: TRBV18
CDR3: CASSRDRAGNTIYF
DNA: TGTGCCAGCTCACGGGACAGGGCTGGAAACACCATATATTTT

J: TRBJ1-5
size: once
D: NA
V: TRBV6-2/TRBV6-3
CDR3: CASSYSSQTNQPQHF
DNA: TGTGCCAGCAGTTACTCGAGTCAAACTAATCAGCCCCAGCATTTT

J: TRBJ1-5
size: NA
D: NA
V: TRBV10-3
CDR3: CAISEISNQPQHF
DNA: TGTGCCATCAGCGAAATAAGCAATCAGCCCCAGCATTTT

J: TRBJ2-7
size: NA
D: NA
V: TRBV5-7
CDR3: CASRWRLHPYEQYF
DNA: TGTGCCAGCAGGTGGAGGTTGCATCCCTACGAGCAGTACTTC

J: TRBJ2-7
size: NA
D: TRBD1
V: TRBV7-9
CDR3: CASSGQGFPYEQYF
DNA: TGTGCCAGCAGCGGACAGGGTTTCCCCTACGAGCAGTACTTC

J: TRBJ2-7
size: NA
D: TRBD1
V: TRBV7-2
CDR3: CASSNPGQGPYEQYF
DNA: TGTGCCAGCAGTAATCCGGGACAGGGCCCCTACGAGCAGTACTTC

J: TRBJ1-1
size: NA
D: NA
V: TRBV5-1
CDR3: CASSLSALNTEAFF
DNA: TGCGCCAGCAGCTTGTCAGCCTTGAACACTGAAGCTTTCTTT

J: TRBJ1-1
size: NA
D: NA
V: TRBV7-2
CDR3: CASTRGMNTEAFF
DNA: TGTGCCAGCACCCGTGGGATGAACACTGAAGCTTTCTTT

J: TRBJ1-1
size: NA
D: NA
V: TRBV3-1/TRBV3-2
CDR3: CASSQEYRITEAFF
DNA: TGTGCCAGCAGCCAAGAATACAGGATAACTGAAGCTTTCTTT

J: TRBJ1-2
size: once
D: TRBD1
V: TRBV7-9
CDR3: CASSRLGGRVNYGYTF
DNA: TGTGCCAGCAGCCGATTAGGGGGCAGGGTGAACTATGGCTACACCTTC

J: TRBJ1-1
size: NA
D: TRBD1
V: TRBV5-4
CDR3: CASSFVDREAFF
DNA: TGTGCCAGCAGCTTTGTGGACAGGGAAGCTTTCTTT

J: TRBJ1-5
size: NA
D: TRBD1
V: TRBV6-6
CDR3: CASSPRRDRGGQPQHF
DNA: TGTGCCAGCAGTCCCCGACGGGACAGGGGGGGACAGCCCCAGCATTTT

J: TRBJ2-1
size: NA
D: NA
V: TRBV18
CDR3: CASSPLGQSYNEQFF
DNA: TGTGCCAGCTCACCACTTGGACAGTCCTACAATGAGCAGTTCTTC

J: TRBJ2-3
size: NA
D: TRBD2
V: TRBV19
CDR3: CASSMTSGKQYF
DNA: TGTGCCAGTAGTATGACTAGCGGTAAGCAGTATTTT

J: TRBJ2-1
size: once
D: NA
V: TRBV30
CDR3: CACPSPTGRDNEQFF
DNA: TGTGCCTGTCCCTCGCCGACGGGCAGGGACAATGAGCAGTTCTTC

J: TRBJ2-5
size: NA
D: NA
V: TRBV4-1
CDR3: CASSQVPADQETQYF
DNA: TGCGCCAGCAGCCAGGTCCCGGCGGACCAAGAGACCCAGTACTTC

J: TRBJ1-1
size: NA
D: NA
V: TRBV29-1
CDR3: CSVGVGKAFF
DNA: TGCAGCGTGGGGGTGGGTAAAGCTTTCTTT

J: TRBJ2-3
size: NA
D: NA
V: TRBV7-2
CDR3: CASSGTPTDTQYF
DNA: TGTGCCAGCAGCGGGACTCCCACAGATACGCAGTATTTT

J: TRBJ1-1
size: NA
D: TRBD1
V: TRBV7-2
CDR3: CASSQRQGRTEAFF
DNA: TGTGCCAGCAGCCAACGACAGGGGCGGACTGAAGCTTTCTTT

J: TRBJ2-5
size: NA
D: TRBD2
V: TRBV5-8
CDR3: CASSYLAGAILRETQYF
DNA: TGTGCCAGCAGCTACTTAGCGGGGGCTATTCTCCGGGAGACCCAGTACTTC

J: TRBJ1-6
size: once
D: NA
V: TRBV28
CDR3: CAGPSALRF
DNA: TGTGCCGGACCCTCTGCCCTCCGCTTT

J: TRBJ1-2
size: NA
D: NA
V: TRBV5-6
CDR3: CASSLGQYYGYTF
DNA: TGTGCCAGCAGCTTGGGACAATACTATGGCTACACCTTC

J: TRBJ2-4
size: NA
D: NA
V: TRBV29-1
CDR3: CSVEGRGKNIQYF
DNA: TGCAGCGTTGAAGGCAGGGGCAAAAACATTCAGTACTTC

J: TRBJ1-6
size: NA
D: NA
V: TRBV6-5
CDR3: CASSYSPGYSPLHF
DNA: TGTGCCAGCAGTTACTCGCCGGGATATTCACCCCTCCACTTT

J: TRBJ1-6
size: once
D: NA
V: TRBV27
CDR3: CASSLSSYNSPLHF
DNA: TGTGCCAGCAGTCTGAGCTCCTATAATTCACCCCTCCACTTT

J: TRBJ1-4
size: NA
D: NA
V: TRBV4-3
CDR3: CASSQTERGNEKLFF
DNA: TGCGCCAGCAGCCAAACAGAGCGGGGTAATGAAAAACTGTTTTTT

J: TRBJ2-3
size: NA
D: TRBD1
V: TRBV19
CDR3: CASSIRGQTTDTQYF
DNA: TGTGCCAGTAGTATAAGGGGACAGACCACAGATACGCAGTATTTT

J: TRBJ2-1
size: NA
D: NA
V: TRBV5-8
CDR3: CASSFMASGYNEQFF
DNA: TGTGCCAGCAGCTTTATGGCATCCGGATACAATGAGCAGTTCTTC

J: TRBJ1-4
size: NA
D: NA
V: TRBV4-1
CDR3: CASSQAGAYEKLFF
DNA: TGCGCCAGCAGCCAAGCAGGGGCCTATGAAAAACTGTTTTTT

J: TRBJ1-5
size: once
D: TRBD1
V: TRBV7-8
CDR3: CASSLRTGDGGVQPQHF
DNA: TGTGCCAGCAGCTTACGGACAGGGGATGGAGGCGTTCAGCCCCAGCATTTT

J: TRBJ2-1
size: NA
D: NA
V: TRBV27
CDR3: CASRDRGEQFF
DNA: TGTGCCAGCAGGGACCGGGGAGAGCAGTTCTTC

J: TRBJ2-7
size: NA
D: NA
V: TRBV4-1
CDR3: CASSLGRLYEQYF
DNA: TGCGCCAGCAGCCTCGGAAGGTTGTACGAGCAGTACTTC

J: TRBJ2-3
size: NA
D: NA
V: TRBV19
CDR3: CASSIIESGPDTQYF
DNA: TGTGCCAGTAGTATAATAGAGTCCGGCCCAGATACGCAGTATTTT

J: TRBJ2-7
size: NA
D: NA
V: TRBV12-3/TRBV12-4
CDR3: CASSGGATYEQYF
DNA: TGTGCCAGCAGTGGAGGAGCTACCTACGAGCAGTACTTC

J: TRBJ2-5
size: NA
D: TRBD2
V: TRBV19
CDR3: CASSPLHRGGGETQYF
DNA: TGTGCCAGTAGTCCCCTCCACCGGGGGGGCGGAGAGACCCAGTACTTC

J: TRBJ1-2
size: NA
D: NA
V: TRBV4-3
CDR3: CASSQGGVYGYTF
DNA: TGCGCCAGCAGCCAAGGGGGTGTTTATGGCTACACCTTC

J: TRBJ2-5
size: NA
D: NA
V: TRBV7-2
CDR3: CASSLAVGFQETQYF
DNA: TGTGCCAGCAGCTTAGCTGTCGGATTCCAAGAGACCCAGTACTTC

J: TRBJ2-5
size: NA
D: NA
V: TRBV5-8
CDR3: CASSLIPGSGTQYF
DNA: TGTGCCAGCAGCCTAATCCCGGGGTCAGGAACCCAGTACTTC

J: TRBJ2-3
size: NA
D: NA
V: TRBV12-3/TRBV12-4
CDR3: CASCGVGDTQYF
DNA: TGTGCCAGCTGTGGGGTCGGCGATACGCAGTATTTT

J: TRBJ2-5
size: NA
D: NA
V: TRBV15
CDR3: CATSRDRSRVRVETQYF
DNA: TGTGCCACCAGCAGAGATAGGAGCAGGGTGCGAGTCGAGACCCAGTACTTC

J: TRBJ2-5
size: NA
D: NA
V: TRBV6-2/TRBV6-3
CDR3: CASSWVLGTSGETQYF
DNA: TGTGCCAGCAGCTGGGTATTGGGGACTTCAGGGGAGACCCAGTACTTC

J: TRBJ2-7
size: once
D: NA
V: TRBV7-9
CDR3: CASGPLRSYEQYF
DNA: TGTGCCAGCGGCCCTTTGAGATCCTACGAGCAGTACTTC

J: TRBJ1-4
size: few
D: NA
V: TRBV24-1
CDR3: CATSDLRPHRNEKLFF
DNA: TGTGCCACCAGTGATTTACGCCCCCACCGCAATGAAAAACTGTTTTTT

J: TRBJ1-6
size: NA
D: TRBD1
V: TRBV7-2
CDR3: CASSSRGRMNSPLHF
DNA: TGTGCCAGCAGCTCCAGGGGGCGCATGAATTCACCCCTCCACTTT

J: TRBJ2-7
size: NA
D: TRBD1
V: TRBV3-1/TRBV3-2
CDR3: CASSRAGTGVSYEQYF
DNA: TGTGCCAGCAGCCGAGCCGGGACAGGGGTTTCCTACGAGCAGTACTTC

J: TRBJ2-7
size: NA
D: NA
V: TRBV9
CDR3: CASSTRGGEQYF
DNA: TGTGCCAGCAGCACGAGGGGGGGCGAGCAGTACTTC

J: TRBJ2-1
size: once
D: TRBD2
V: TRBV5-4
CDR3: CASRVGSGGTYNEQFF
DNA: TGTGCCAGCAGGGTGGGTAGCGGGGGGACCTACAATGAGCAGTTCTTC

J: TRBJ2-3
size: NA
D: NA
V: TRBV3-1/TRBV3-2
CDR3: CASSQDGADTQYF
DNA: TGTGCCAGCAGCCAAGACGGTGCAGATACGCAGTATTTT

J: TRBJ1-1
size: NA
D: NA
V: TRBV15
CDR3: CATSAGLTDTEAFF
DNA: TGTGCCACCAGCGCAGGACTGACTGACACTGAAGCTTTCTTT

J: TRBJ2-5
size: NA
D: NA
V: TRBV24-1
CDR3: CATSDRLTPQETQYF
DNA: TGTGCCACCAGTGACCGCCTTACGCCCCAAGAGACCCAGTACTTC